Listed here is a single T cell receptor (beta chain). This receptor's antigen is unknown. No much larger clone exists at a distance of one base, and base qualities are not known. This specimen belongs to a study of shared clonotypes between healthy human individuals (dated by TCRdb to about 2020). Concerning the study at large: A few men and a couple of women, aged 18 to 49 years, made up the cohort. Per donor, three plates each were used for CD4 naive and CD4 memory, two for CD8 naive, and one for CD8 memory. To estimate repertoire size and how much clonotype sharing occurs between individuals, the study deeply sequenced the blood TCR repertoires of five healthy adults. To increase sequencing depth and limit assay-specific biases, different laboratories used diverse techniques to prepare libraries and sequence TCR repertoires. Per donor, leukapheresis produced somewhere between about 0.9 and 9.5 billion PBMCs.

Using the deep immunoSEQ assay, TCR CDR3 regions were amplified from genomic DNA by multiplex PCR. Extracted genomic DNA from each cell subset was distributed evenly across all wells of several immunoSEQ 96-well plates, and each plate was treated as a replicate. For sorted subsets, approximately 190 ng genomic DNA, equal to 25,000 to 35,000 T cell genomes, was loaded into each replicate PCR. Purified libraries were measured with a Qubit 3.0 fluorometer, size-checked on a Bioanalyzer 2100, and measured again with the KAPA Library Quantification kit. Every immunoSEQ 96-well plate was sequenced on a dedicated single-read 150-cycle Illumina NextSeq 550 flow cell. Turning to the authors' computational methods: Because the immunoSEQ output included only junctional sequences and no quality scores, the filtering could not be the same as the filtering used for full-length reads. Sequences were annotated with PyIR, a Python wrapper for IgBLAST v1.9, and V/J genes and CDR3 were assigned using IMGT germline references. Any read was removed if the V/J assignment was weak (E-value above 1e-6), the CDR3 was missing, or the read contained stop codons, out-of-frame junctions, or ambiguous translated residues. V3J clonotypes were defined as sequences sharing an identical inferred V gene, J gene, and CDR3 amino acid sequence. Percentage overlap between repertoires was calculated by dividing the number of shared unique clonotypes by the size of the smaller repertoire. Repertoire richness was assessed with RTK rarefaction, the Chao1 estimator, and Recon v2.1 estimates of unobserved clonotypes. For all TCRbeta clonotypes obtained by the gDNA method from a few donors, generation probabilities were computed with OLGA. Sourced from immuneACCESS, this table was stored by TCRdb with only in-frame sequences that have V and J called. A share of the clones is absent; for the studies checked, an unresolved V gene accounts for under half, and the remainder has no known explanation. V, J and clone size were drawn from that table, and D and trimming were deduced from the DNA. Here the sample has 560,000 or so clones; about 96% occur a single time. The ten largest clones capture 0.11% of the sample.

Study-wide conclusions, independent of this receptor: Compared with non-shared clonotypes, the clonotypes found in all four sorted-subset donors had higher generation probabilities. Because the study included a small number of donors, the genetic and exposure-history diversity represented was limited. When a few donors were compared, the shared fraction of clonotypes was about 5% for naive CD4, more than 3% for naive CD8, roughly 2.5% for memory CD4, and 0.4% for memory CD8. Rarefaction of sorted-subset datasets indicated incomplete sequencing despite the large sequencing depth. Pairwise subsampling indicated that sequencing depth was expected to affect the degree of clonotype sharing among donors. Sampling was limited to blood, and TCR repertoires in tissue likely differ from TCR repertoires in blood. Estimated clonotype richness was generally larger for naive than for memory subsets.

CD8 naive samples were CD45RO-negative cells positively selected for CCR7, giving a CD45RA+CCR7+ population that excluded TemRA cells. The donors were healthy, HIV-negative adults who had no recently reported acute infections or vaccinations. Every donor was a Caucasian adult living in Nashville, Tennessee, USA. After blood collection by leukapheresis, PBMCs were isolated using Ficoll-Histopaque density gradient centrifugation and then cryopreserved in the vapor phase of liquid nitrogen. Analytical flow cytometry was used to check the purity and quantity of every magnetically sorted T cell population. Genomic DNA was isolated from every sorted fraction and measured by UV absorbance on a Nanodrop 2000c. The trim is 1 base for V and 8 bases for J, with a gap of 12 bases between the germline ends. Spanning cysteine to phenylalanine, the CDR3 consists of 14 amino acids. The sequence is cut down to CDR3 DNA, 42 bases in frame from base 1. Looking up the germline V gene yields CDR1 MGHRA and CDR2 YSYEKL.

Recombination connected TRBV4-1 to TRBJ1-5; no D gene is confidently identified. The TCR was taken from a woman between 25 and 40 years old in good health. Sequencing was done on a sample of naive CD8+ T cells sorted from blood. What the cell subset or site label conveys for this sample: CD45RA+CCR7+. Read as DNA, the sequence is TGCGCCAGCAGCCAAGTTTTGATCGCCAAGCCCCAGCATTTT. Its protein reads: CASSQVLIAKPQHF.